The next 5 T cell receptor beta chains were all read from a single sample in a study of PD-L1 blockade in urothelial cancer. TCRdb keeps only in-frame clones here, not all; method: immunoSEQ multiplex PCR. The data hold about 88,000 clones, with roughly 90% observed a single time. The specimen was PBMCs, collected around atezolizumab (anti-PD-L1) treatment. These receptors all come from a man in his sixties with urothelial cancer.

The V gene is TRBV4-2, the J gene TRBJ2-2; a weak D match, TRBD1 (5 bases). The germline V gene has CDR1 LGHNA and CDR2 YNFKEQ. The CDR3 contains 17 residues. V lost 1 base and J 7 bases, leaving 19 bases between the germline ends. CDR3 sequence: CASSQATIGAWSGELFF. CDR3 coding DNA: TGTGCCAGCAGCCAAGCTACCATAGGGGCGTGGAGCGGGGAGCTGTTTTTT.

V is TRBV27 and J is TRBJ2-7; D might be TRBD1 (7 bases). CDR3 length equals 15 residues. The ends were cut back, 5 bases at V and 3 bases at J, with 17 bases in the middle. CDR1 is MNHEY, CDR2 SMNVEV, per germline (reference sequence). This CDR3 is CASSIQGTGDYEQYF. The CDR3 bases are TGTGCCAGCAGTATACAGGGGACTGGAGACTACGAGCAGTACTTC.

This chain links TRBV5-1 with TRBJ2-3; 9 nucleotides line up with TRBD1. V was pared by 6 bases and J by 4 bases, with 6 bases of the junction left unmatched. CDR3 length equals 14 residues. CDR1 is SGHRS, CDR2 YFSETQ, per germline. The CDR3 is CASKGTGLADTQYF. Written as DNA, the CDR3 is TGCGCCAGCAAGGGGACAGGGCTAGCAGATACGCAGTATTTT.

V and J are TRBV2 and TRBJ2-6; D is perhaps TRBD1 (5 bases). Germline lookup yields CDR1 SNHLY and CDR2 FYNNEI. V was trimmed by 8 bases and J by 0 bases, leaving 11 bases between them. This CDR3 region has 15 residues. The CDR3 loop is CASWVGHSGANVLTF. CDR3 nucleotide sequence: TGTGCCAGCTGGGTGGGGCACTCTGGGGCCAACGTCCTGACTTTC. The variable domain in full, completed from reference TRBV2 and TRBJ2-6, reads EPEVTQTPSHQVTQMGQEVILRCVPISNHLYFYWYRQILGQKVEFLVSFYNNEISEKSEIFDDQFSVERPDGSNFTLKIRSTKLEDSAMYFCASWVGHSGANVLTFGAGSRLTVL.

The chain employs TRBV5-6 and TRBJ2-1, with unresolved D. The ends were cut back, 0 bases at V and 5 bases at J, with 9 bases in the middle. This CDR3 contains 14 residues. The V gene's germline CDR1 is SGHDT and CDR2 YYEEEE. Here the CDR3 DNA reads TGTGCCAGCAGCTTGGCCTTACGGGACAATGAGCAGTTCTTC. The encoded protein is CASSLALRDNEQFF.